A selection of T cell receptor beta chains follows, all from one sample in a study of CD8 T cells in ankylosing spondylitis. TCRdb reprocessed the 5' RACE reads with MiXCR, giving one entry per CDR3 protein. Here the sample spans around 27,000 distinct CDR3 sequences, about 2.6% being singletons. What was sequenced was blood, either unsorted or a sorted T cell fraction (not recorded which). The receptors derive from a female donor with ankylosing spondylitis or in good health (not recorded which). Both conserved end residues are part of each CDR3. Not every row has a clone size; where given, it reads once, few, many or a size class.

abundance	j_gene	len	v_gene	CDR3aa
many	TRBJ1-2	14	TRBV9	CASSTGTIDYGYTF
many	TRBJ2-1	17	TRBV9	CASSETPSSGGGNEQFF
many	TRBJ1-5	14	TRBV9	CASSVGVGNQPQHF
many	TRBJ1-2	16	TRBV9	CASSVVGTGWDYGYTF
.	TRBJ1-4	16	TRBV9	CASSEDQRLSNEKLFF
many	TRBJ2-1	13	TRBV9	CASSSGPTAGQFF
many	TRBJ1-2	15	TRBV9	CASRPAGQANYGYTF
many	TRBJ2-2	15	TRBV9	CASSVEGGIGGELFF
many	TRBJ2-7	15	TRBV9	CASSVAGLADYEQYF
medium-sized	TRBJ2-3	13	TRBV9	CASSGTVGDTQYF
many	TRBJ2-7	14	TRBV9	CASSRGTGAYEQYF
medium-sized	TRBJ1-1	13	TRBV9	CASSTTSNTEAFF
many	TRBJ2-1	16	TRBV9	CASSPDATGQYNEQFF
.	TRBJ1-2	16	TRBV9	CASSEGGTGGTVGYTF